This T cell receptor (beta chain) is from a study of cytomegalovirus exposure and HLA in healthy donors. Overall study: Among the roughly 400 donors who were genotyped, about 80% fell in the genetic ancestry cluster that is associated with self-reported Caucasian donors.

Findings and caveats of the study: Certain indistinguishable V segments, among them TRBV6-2 and TRBV6-3, were excluded. A later examination showed that TCR association rates differed by HLA locus, with DRB1 most and HLA-C fewest.

PCR involved 60 Vbeta and 13 Jbeta primers. Assay used: immunoSEQ multiplex PCR; TCRdb lists only in-frame clones, some missing. The sample records about 64,000 clones, approximately 70% being singletons. V lost 7 bases, J lost 6 bases, and 4 bases stayed unmatched. Germline-derived CDR1 and CDR2 are SGDLS and YYNGEE. This CDR3 has 12 amino acids. With respect to this clone: Its antigen is unidentified.

Sample: PBMCs. This receptor was taken from a male donor in good health and CMV-seropositive. This chain uses TRBV9 with TRBJ2-7; TRBD2 matches 10 bases. The CDR3 DNA follows: TGTGCCAGCGGGACTAGCGACGGCGAGCAGTACTTC. It specifies CASGTSDGEQYF.